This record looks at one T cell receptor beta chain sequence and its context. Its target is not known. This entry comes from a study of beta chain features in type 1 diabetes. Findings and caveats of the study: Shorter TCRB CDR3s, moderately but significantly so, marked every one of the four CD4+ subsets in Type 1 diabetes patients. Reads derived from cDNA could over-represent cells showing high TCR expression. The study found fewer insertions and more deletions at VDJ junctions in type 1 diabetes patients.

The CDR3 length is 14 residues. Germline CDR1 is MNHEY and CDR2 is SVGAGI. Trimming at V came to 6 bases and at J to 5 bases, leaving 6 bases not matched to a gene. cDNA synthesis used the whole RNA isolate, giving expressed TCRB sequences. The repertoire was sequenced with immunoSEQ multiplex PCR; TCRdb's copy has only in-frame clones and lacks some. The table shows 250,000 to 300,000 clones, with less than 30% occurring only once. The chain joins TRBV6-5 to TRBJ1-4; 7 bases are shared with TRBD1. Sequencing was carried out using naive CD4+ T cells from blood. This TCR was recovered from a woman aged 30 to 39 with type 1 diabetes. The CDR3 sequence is CASSHETGNEKLFF. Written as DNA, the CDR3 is TGTGCCAGCAGCCACGAGACAGGGAATGAAAAACTGTTTTTT.